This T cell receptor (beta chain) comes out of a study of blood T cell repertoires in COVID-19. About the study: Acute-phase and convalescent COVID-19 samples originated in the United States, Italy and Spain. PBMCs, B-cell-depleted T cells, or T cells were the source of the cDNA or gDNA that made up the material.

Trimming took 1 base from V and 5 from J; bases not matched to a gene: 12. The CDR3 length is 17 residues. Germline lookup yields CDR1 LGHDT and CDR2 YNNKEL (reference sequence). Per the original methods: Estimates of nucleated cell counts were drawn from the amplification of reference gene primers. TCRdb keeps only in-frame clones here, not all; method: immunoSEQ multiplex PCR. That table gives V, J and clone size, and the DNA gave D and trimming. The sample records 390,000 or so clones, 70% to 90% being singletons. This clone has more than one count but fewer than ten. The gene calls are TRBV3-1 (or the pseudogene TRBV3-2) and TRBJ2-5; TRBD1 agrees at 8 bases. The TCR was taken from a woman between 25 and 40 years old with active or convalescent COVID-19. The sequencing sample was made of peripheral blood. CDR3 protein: CASSQVFPGGVRETQYF. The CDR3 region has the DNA TGTGCCAGCAGCCAAGTTTTCCCAGGGGGCGTTAGGGAGACCCAGTACTTC.